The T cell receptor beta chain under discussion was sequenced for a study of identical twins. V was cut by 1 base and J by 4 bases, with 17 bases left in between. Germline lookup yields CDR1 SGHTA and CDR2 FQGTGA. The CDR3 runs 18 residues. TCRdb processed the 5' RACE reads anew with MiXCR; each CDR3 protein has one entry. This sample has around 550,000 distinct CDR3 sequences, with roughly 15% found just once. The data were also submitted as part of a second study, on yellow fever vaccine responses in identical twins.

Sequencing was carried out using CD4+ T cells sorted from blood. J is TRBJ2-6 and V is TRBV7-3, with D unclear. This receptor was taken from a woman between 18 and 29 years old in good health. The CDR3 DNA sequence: TGTGCCAGCAGCTTAAAGGTCGGAGCCCACTCCGGGGCCAACGTCCTGACTTTC. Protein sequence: CASSLKVGAHSGANVLTF.